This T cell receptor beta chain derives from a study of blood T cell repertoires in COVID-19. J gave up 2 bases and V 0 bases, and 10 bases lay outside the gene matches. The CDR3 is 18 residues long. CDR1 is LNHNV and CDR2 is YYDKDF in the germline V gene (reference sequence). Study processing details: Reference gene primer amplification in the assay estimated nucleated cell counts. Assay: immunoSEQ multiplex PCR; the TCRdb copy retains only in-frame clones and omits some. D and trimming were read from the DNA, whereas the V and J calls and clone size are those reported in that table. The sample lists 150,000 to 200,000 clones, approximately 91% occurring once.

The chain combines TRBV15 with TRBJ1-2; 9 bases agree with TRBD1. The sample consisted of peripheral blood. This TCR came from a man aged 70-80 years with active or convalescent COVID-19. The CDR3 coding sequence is TGTGCCACCAGCAGAGAACCAGGCCCCGGACAGGGGAACTATGGCTACACCTTC. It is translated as CATSREPGPGQGNYGYTF. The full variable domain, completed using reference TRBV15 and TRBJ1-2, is DAMVIQNPRYQVTQFGKPVTLSCSQTLNHNVMYWYQQKSSQAPKLLFHYYDKDFNNEADTPDNFQSRRPNTSFCFLDIRSPGLGDTAMYLCATSREPGPGQGNYGYTFGSGTRLTVV.